This paragraph covers one T cell receptor beta chain sequence. Authors' data handling: Amplification of reference gene primers was used by the study to estimate nucleated cell counts. Clones were read by immunoSEQ multiplex PCR, and TCRdb kept only the in-frame ones, dropping some. The V and J calls and clone size are taken from that table; D and trimming were inferred from the DNA. The sample holds about 200,000 clones, 65% to 85% seen once. V lost 6 bases, J lost 7 bases, and 18 bases stayed unmatched. This CDR3 spans 18 amino acids. This record comes from a study of blood T cell repertoires in COVID-19. The overall study: From the United States, Italy and Spain came samples of acute and convalescent COVID-19.

Categorization into cohorts depended on clinical history that participants reported. It was within 2 weeks before study entry that exposed participants met a COVID-19 case. This clonotype was sampled from a woman aged 25 to 39 who had been exposed to COVID-19. The chain joins TRBV23-1 to TRBJ2-2; 9 nucleotides agree with TRBD2. TRBV23-1 is designated an ORF whose function remains uncertain. Sequencing used PBMCs or T cells enriched from blood (not recorded which). The CDR3 is CASSNPEERGVPHGELFF. CDR3 in DNA: TGCGCCAGCAGCAATCCGGAGGAGCGGGGGGTCCCACACGGGGAGCTGTTTTTT.